Each of the 28 T cell receptor beta chains below was sequenced from the same sample in a study of shared clonotypes between healthy human individuals. The protocol was immunoSEQ multiplex PCR, while the TCRdb copy is restricted to in-frame clones and leaves out a portion. The sample has some 1.5 million clones, 95% to 99% seen once. Sequences were obtained from naive CD4+ T cells sorted from blood. As for subset: CD45RA+ positively selected. These receptors all stem from a man younger than 45 in good health.

The chain is built from TRBV7-8 and TRBJ2-5; D perhaps matches TRBD1 (6 bases). CDR1 and CDR2 from the germline V gene are SGHVS and FQNEAQ. The CDR3 runs to 12 residues. Trimming stripped 4 bases from V and 5 bases from J, with 8 bases between. Written as DNA, the CDR3 is TGTGCCAGCAGCTCTAGGGGGGAGACCCAGTACTTC. The encoded protein is CASSSRGETQYF.

This clone was seen only once. J is TRBJ2-1 and V is TRBV5-4, with 11 bases that match TRBD2. The germline V gene encodes CDR1 SGHNT and CDR2 YYREEE (reference sequence). Trimming took 1 base from V and 8 from J; bases not matched to a gene: 2. CDR3 size: 14 residues. The CDR3 here is CASSLLAGGHEQFF. The CDR3 nucleotides read TGTGCCAGCAGCTTGCTAGCGGGAGGCCATGAGCAGTTCTTC.

The chain joins TRBV7-9 to TRBJ2-5; unclear D gene. Trimming removed 5 bases from V and 14 bases from J, with 24 bases in between. Germline assignment: CDR1 SEHNR and CDR2 FQNEAQ (reference sequence). The CDR3 extends over 14 amino acids. CDR3 nucleotides: TGTGCCAGCAGCCCGGCTACGCCCCCCCAAACGCATTACTTC. Residues: CASSPATPPQTHYF.

This chain links TRBV6-1 with TRBJ2-1; 10 bases are a match to TRBD2. Germline V lookup: CDR1 MNHNS, CDR2 SASEGT. Trimming at V came to 8 bases and at J to 9 bases, leaving 7 bases not matched to a gene. This CDR3 region has 13 residues. DNA of the CDR3: TGTGCCAGCCGACTAGCGGGCCTTAGTGAGCAGTTCTTC. This encodes CASRLAGLSEQFF.

V usage is TRBV5-4 and J usage is TRBJ2-7; 7 bases match TRBD2. The germline V gene encodes CDR1 SGHNT and CDR2 YYREEE (reference sequence). Unmatched junction bases numbered 4, after V lost 1 base and J lost 0 bases. This CDR3 is 15 amino acids long. As DNA, the CDR3 is TGTGCCAGCAGCTTGACGGGGGGTACCTCCTACGAGCAGTACTTC. This codes for CASSLTGGTSYEQYF.

This clone has just one count. The chain employs TRBV9 and TRBJ1-5, with D perhaps TRBD1 (6 bases). The CDR3 is made up of 16 amino acids. Germline V lookup: CDR1 SGDLS, CDR2 YYNGEE. Trimming took off 0 bases at V and 4 bases at J, with 14 bases between the two ends. CDR3 in amino acids: CASSVGGPAKNQPQHF. CDR3 DNA sequence: TGTGCCAGCAGCGTAGGGGGGCCCGCAAAAAATCAGCCCCAGCATTTT.

As to this clone: Other DNA sequences in this sample translate to the same CDR3. This chain joins TRBV7-2 and TRBJ2-7, with D possibly being TRBD1 or TRBD2 (5 bases each). This CDR3 spans 13 amino acids. Germline V gene data show CDR1 as SGHTA and CDR2 as FQGNSA. The V end was cut by 3 bases, the J end by 3 bases, with 9 bases between. DNA of the CDR3: TGTGCCAGCAGCTTGGGACCTCTCTACGAGCAGTACTTC. Encoded protein: CASSLGPLYEQYF.

This clone was picked up one time. This chain joins TRBV28 and TRBJ2-1, with D unresolved. Germline-derived CDR1 and CDR2 are MDHEN and SYDVKM. The CDR3 is 13 amino acids. V gave up 6 bases and J gave up 6 bases, with 12 bases separating them. The CDR3, as DNA: TGTGCCAGCAGCCCGGGCCTACCCAATGAGCAGTTCTTC. Amino acids: CASSPGLPNEQFF.

V is TRBV18 and J is TRBJ2-7; 12 nucleotides match TRBD2. J lost 4 bases, V lost 6 bases, and 19 bases had no gene match. Germline loops: CDR1 KGHSH, CDR2 LQKENI. The length of the CDR3 is 19 residues. The CDR3 sequence is CASSLPMRLETSGSYEQYF. CDR3 sequence (DNA): TGTGCCAGCTCGCTTCCAATGAGACTAGAGACTAGCGGGAGTTACGAGCAGTACTTC.

The rearrangement joins TRBV5-8 to TRBJ2-7, with unresolved D. Germline V lookup: CDR1 SGHTS, CDR2 YDEGEE. With 0 bases removed from V and 0 bases from J, the gap between germline ends came to 7 bases. The CDR3 is 14 amino acids. CDR3 nucleotide sequence: TGTGCCAGCAGCTTGGAACTATTCTCCTACGAGCAGTACTTC. Amino acids: CASSLELFSYEQYF.

The chain is built from TRBV28 and TRBJ1-3; no firm D call. V lost 6 bases and J 2 bases, leaving 11 bases between the germline ends. Germline lookup yields CDR1 MDHEN and CDR2 SYDVKM. The CDR3 sequence is 14 residues long. CDR3 residues: CASSPGPAGNTIYF. In nucleotides, the CDR3 is TGTGCCAGCAGCCCCGGACCGGCTGGAAACACCATATATTTT.

The chain joins TRBV5-5 to TRBJ2-7, with D tentatively TRBD1 or TRBD2 (5 bases each). This CDR3 spans 13 amino acids. The V end lost 1 base, the J end lost 2 bases, and 7 bases lay between the germline ends. Germline V gene lookup returns CDR1 SGHKS and CDR2 YYEKEE (reference sequence). The CDR3 loop is CASSLWGPYEQYF. The CDR3 region has the DNA TGTGCCAGCAGCTTGTGGGGACCCTACGAGCAGTACTTC.

Here the CDR3 DNA reads TGTGCCACCAGCGTAGGTCGCCCCGGGGAGCTGTTTTTT. Translating gives CATSVGRPGELFF. The chain joins TRBV15 to TRBJ2-2; D gene unclear. CDR1 is LNHNV and CDR2 is YYDKDF in the germline V gene (reference sequence). Trimming stripped 5 bases from V and 6 bases from J, with 10 bases between. This CDR3 has 13 amino acids.

This clone appeared once. V and J are TRBV25-1 and TRBJ2-3, with D possibly being TRBD1 (6 bases). Trimming left V 2 bases short and J 3 bases short, with 9 bases between. Germline-derived CDR1 and CDR2 are MGHDK and SYGVNS. The CDR3 length is 14 residues. CDR3 protein: CASSESRGTDTQYF. The DNA for the CDR3 is TGTGCCAGCAGTGAAAGTAGGGGGACAGATACGCAGTATTTT.

This clone showed up just once. The chain is built from TRBV10-3 and TRBJ2-2; D not resolved. This CDR3 is built from 12 residues. Trimming removed 4 bases at V and 8 bases at J, with 8 bases between. Per germline, CDR1 ENHRY and CDR2 SYGVKD. The chain's CDR3 is CAISAKTGELFF. The CDR3 DNA follows: TGTGCCATCAGTGCCAAGACTGGGGAGCTGTTTTTT.

The chain combines TRBV13 with TRBJ1-3; D ambiguous. Germline lookup yields CDR1 PRHDT and CDR2 FYEKMQ (reference sequence). Trimming took off 5 bases at V and 4 bases at J, with 9 bases between the two ends. This CDR3 is built from 13 residues. The CDR3 region has the DNA TGTGCCAGCAGCAATAGGCTGGGAAACACCATATATTTT. Translation gives CASSNRLGNTIYF. Filled out from reference TRBV13 and TRBJ1-3, the complete variable domain reads AAGVIQSPRHLIKEKRETATLKCYPIPRHDTVYWYQQGPGQDPQFLISFYEKMQSDKGSIPDRFSAQQFSDYHSELNMSSLELGDSALYFCASSNRLGNTIYFGEGSWLTVV.

The chain is built from TRBV7-2 and TRBJ1-5, with 9 bases matching TRBD1. Trimming cost V 3 bases and J 5 bases; bases outside gene matches: 5. CDR3 size: 15 residues. Germline loops: CDR1 SGHTA, CDR2 FQGNSA. CDR3 sequence (DNA): TGTGCCAGCAGCTTCGTACAGGGGGCGGATCAGCCCCAGCATTTT. Its translation is CASSFVQGADQPQHF.

To note about this clone: This specimen includes other DNA sequences encoding the same CDR3. This chain's CDR3 is CASSPRRQETQYF. CDR3 bases: TGTGCCAGCTCACCACGGCGGCAAGAGACCCAGTACTTC. J is TRBJ2-5 and V is TRBV18; D is uncertain. The germline gives CDR1 KGHSH, CDR2 LQKENI. The CDR3 is 13 residues long. Trimming cost V 1 base and J 2 bases, with 5 bases left between them.

With regard to this clone: A much larger clone sits a single nucleotide away, making a read error possible. Other DNA variants within this sample encode the same CDR3. The rearrangement joins TRBV5-1 to TRBJ2-5, with TRBD1 matching 7 bases. CDR1 and CDR2 (germline): SGHRS, YFSETQ. The CDR3 runs to 13 residues. The V segment lost 3 bases and the J segment 2 bases; nucleotides outside the gene matches: 1. In nucleotides, the CDR3 is TGCGCCAGCAGCTCGGGACAGCAAGAGACCCAGTACTTC. Its translation: CASSSGQQETQYF. Variable domain in full (rest from reference TRBV5-1 and TRBJ2-5): KAGVTQTPRYLIKTRGQQVTLSCSPISGHRSVSWYQQTPGQGLQFLFEYFSETQRNKGNFPGRFSGRQFSNSRSEMNVSTLELGDSALYLCASSSGQQETQYFGPGTRLLVL.

This chain links TRBV30 with TRBJ1-2, with unresolved D. The germline V gene has CDR1 GTSNPN and CDR2 SVGIG (reference sequence). This CDR3 spans 14 amino acids. CDR3 loop: CVGKQGGLNYGYTF. The DNA of the CDR3 is TGTGTGGGGAAACAAGGAGGATTAAACTATGGCTACACCTTC.

The chain uses TRBV5-5 and TRBJ2-5; D ambiguous. CDR3 length: 14 amino acids. Deletions cut 1 base from V and 1 base from J, with 8 bases between. Germline CDR1 reads SGHKS; CDR2 reads YYEKEE (reference sequence). DNA of the CDR3: TGTGCCAGCAGCTTGACAGCTACCCAAGAGACCCAGTACTTC. Its translation is CASSLTATQETQYF.

The gene calls are TRBV6-1 and TRBJ1-2, with TRBD1 as a possible D gene (6 bases). Germline assignment: CDR1 MNHNS and CDR2 SASEGT. Trimming took off 0 bases at V and 4 bases at J, with 12 bases between the two ends. The CDR3 totals 15 residues. CDR3: CASSEAGGHSYGYTF. The CDR3 coding sequence is TGTGCCAGCAGTGAAGCGGGGGGACACAGCTATGGCTACACCTTC.

Only a few counts were recorded for this clone. The rearrangement links TRBV6-5 to TRBJ1-5; no firm D call. Trimming cost V 2 bases and J 5 bases, with 13 bases left between them. The CDR3 contains 15 residues. Per germline, CDR1 MNHEY and CDR2 SVGAGI. The CDR3: CASSYTWMSHQPQHF. The CDR3 DNA reads TGTGCCAGCAGTTACACCTGGATGTCCCATCAGCCCCAGCATTTT.

The chain is built from TRBV28 and TRBJ2-3; 14 bases line up with TRBD2. The CDR3 contains 19 residues. Germline V CDR1 and CDR2: MDHEN, SYDVKM. The V gene end was trimmed by 6 bases and the J gene end by 5 bases; junction bases not matched to a gene: 16. The DNA of the CDR3 is TGTGCCAGCAGACCCATCGCGGGACTAGCGGGAGTAGGCGGAGATACGCAGTATTTT. Its protein product is CASRPIAGLAGVGGDTQYF.

The rearrangement joins TRBV29-1 to TRBJ2-7, with 8 nucleotides matching TRBD1. V lost 3 bases, J lost 6 bases, and 7 bases stayed unmatched. Germline CDR1 SQVTM, CDR2 ANQGSEA. The CDR3 sequence is 13 residues long. The CDR3 reads CSVEGPTGGEQYF. The CDR3 coding sequence is TGCAGCGTTGAGGGACCTACAGGGGGCGAGCAGTACTTC.

CDR3 bases: TGTGCCAGCAGTGAAACTGCTAACACTGAAGCTTTCTTT. This codes for CASSETANTEAFF. The chain employs TRBV6-4 and TRBJ1-1; no reliable D call. The CDR3 loop spans 13 amino acids. CDR1 is MRHNA and CDR2 is SNTAGT in the germline V gene. Between the trimmed V and J ends, which lost 3 bases and 2 bases, there was a span of 7 bases.

This chain connects TRBV5-4 to TRBJ2-3, with TRBD2 matching 15 bases. Looked up from germline, CDR1 is SGHNT and CDR2 is YYREEE (reference sequence). V lost 4 bases and J lost 3; bases outside the gene matches: 9. The CDR3 loop spans 18 amino acids. The CDR3 region is CASSHKGTSGRKTDTQYF. In nucleotides, the CDR3 is TGTGCCAGCAGCCATAAAGGGACTAGCGGGAGGAAGACAGATACGCAGTATTTT.

Concerning this clone itself: The sample carries other DNA sequences with the same CDR3. The J gene is TRBJ2-2, the V gene TRBV5-1; 9 bases agree with TRBD2. Germline assignment: CDR1 SGHRS and CDR2 YFSETQ. CDR3 length: 16 amino acids. The junction had 4 bases not matched to a gene; V was cut back by 4 bases and J by 0 bases. CDR3 bases: TGCGCCAGCAGCCTCGGACTAGCGACGAACACCGGGGAGCTGTTTTTT. Its protein product is CASSLGLATNTGELFF.